Included here is one T cell receptor beta chain sequence, with context. Tumor samples were obtained before definitive surgery or chemotherapy. The sample belongs to a study of high-grade serous ovarian cancer treatment subgroups. The table came from immunoSEQ multiplex PCR; TCRdb's copy has only in-frame clones and leaves some out. The profile covers some 15,000 clones, with roughly 90% appearing a single time and around 6.8% taken by the ten largest. Germline CDR1 and CDR2: ENHRY and SYGVKD. The junction had 3 bases not matched to a gene; V was cut back by 4 bases and J by 2 bases. This CDR3 has 15 amino acids.

This chain uses TRBV10-3 with TRBJ2-3; 10 bases agree with TRBD2. The origin of this receptor is a human donor with high-grade serous ovarian cancer. The sequenced sample was tumor tissue. CDR3 in amino acids: CAISGAGGSTDTQYF. The CDR3 DNA reads as TGTGCCATCAGTGGAGCGGGGGGGTCCACAGATACGCAGTATTTT.